This T cell receptor beta chain derives from a study of response to subunit inactivated influenza vaccine. TCRdb recomputed calls from the RT-PCR reads with MiXCR, one row per CDR3 protein. The table records 300,000 to 350,000 distinct CDR3 sequences, roughly 20% of them present only once. Sequencing was performed on PBMCs from blood, taken about 20 months after vaccination. The clonotype originates from a man aged 45-69 years who received an inactivated influenza vaccine.

The CDR3 is CASSASQVPAGYTF. The CDR3 nucleotides are TGTGCCAGCAGCGCATCACAGGTGCCGGCTGGCTACACCTTC. The V and J genes are TRBV9 and TRBJ1-2, with D perhaps matching TRBD1 (5 bases). The germline V gene encodes CDR1 SGDLS and CDR2 YYNGEE. The CDR3 loop spans 14 amino acids. V shed 3 bases and J shed 7 bases, with 16 bases lying between them.